This T cell receptor beta chain was found in a study of control samples from healthy donors and cancer patients. Repertoires were generated with immunoSEQ multiplex PCR, while TCRdb's copy carries only in-frame clones and drops some. The data hold nearly 200,000 clones, with over 80% observed a single time. The V gene's germline CDR1 is KGHSH and CDR2 LQKENI. V was clipped by 5 bases and J by 4 bases, with 17 bases between them. This CDR3 has 15 amino acids. This receptor was obtained from a man aged 25 to 40 in good health. The rearrangement joins TRBV18 to TRBJ1-2, with D tentatively TRBD1 (6 bases). Sequencing was done on a sample of blood. CDR3 residues: CASSGGTPPGYGYTF. The DNA of the CDR3 is TGTGCCAGCTCAGGCGGGACACCACCTGGCTATGGCTACACCTTC.